This T cell receptor (beta chain) came from a study of cytomegalovirus exposure and HLA in healthy donors. Study outcomes and limitations: 150 to 200 TCR beta chains were listed as cytomegalovirus-associated.

Details on this clone: Its antigen is unknown.

This table comes from immunoSEQ multiplex PCR, and its TCRdb copy is limited to in-frame clones, with some not included. The profile shows tens of thousands of clones, over 85% of them singletons. Trimming took 3 bases from V and 6 from J, leaving 18 bases between them. This CDR3 is 15 amino acids long. Germline V gene lookup returns CDR1 SGHRS and CDR2 YFSETQ. This receptor was obtained from a woman younger than 35 in good health and CMV-seropositive. The chain carries TRBV5-1 and TRBJ1-1; the D gene is possibly TRBD1 (6 bases). Sequencing was performed on PBMCs. The CDR3 bases are TGCGCCAGCAGCTCATGGGACACCGCTGGACCTGAAGCTTTCTTT. Encoded protein: CASSSWDTAGPEAFF.